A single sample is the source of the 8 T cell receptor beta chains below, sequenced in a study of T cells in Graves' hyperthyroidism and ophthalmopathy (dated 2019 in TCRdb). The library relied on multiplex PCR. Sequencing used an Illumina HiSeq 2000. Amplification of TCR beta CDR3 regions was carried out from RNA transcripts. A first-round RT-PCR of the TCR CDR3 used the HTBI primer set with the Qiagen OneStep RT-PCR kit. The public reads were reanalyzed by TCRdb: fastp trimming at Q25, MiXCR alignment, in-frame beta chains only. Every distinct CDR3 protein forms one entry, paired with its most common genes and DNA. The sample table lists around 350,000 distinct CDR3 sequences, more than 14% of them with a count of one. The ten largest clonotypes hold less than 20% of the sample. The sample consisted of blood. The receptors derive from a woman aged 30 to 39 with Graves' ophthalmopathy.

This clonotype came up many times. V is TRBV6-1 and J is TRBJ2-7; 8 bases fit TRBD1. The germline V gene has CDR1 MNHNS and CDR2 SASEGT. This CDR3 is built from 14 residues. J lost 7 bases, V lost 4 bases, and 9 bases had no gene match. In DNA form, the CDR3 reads TGTGCCAGCAGTGGAAAAAAGACAGGGGTTGAGCAGTACTTC. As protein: CASSGKKTGVEQYF.

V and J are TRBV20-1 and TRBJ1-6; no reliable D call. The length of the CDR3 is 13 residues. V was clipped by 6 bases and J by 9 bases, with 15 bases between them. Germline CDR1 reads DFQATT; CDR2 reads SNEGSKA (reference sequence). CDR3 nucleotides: TGCAGTGCCAAGGTTTCTGCTGGTTCACCCCTCCACTTT. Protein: CSAKVSAGSPLHF.

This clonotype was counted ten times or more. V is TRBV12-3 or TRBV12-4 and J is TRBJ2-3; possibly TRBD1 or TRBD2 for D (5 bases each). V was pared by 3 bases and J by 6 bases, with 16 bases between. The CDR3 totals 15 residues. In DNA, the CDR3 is TGTGCCAGCAGTTTGCACCGGGACCTCGGGGATACGCAGTATTTT. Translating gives CASSLHRDLGDTQYF.

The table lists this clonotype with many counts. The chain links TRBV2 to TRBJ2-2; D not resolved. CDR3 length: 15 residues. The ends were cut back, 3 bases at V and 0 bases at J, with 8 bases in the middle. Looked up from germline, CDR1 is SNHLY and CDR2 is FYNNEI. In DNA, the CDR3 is TGTGCCAGCAGTGAGGTCGTCGCGAACACCGGGGAGCTGTTTTTT. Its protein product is CASSEVVANTGELFF. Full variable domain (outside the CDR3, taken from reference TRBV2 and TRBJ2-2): EPEVTQTPSHQVTQMGQEVILRCVPISNHLYFYWYRQILGQKVEFLVSFYNNEISEKSEIFDDQFSVERPDGSNFTLKIRSTKLEDSAMYFCASSEVVANTGELFFGEGSRLTVL.

CDR3 sequence reads: CATKTPRRPNEKLFF. CDR3 coding DNA: TGTGCCACCAAAACACCGAGGAGGCCTAATGAAAAACTGTTTTTT. The chain links TRBV24-1 to TRBJ1-4, with unresolved D. Germline V gives CDR1 KGHDR, CDR2 SFDVKD. This CDR3 is built from 15 residues. V lost 8 bases, J lost 3 bases, and 15 bases lay in between.

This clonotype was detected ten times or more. The CDR3 sequence is CASSPDRGEAFF. The CDR3 DNA sequence: TGTGCCAGCAGCCCAGACAGGGGTGAGGCTTTCTTT. The V gene is TRBV11-2, the J gene TRBJ1-1; 8 bases match TRBD1. Germline V gene sequence: CDR1 SGHAT, CDR2 FQNNGV. J gave up 11 bases and V 5 bases, and 7 bases lay outside the gene matches. This CDR3 is built from 12 residues.

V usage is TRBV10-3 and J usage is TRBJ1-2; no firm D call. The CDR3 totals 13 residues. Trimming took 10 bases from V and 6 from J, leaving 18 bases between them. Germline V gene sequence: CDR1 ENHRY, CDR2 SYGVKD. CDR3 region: CATMDGSAHGYTF. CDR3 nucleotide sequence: TGTGCCACCATGGACGGCTCTGCTCATGGCTACACCTTC.

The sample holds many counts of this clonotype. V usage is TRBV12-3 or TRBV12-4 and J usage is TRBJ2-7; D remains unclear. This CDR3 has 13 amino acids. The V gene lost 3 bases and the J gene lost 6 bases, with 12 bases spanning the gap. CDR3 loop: CASSFRSEGEQYF. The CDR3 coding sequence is TGTGCCAGCAGTTTTCGTTCAGAAGGCGAGCAGTACTTC.